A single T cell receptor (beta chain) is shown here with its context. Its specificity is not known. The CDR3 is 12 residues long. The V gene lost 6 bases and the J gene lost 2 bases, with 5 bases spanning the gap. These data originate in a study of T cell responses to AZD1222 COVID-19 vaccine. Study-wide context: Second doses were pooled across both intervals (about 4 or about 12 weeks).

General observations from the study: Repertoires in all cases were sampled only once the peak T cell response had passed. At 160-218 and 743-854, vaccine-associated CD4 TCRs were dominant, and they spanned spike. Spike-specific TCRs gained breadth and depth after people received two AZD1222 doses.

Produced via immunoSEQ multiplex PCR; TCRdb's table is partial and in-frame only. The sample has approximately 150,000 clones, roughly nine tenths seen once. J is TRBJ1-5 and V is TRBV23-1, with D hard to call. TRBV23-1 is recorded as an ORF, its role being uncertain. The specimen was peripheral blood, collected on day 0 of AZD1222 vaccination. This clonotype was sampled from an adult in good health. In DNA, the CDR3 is TGCGCCAGCAGAGGTGGCAATCAGCCCCAGCATTTT. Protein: CASRGGNQPQHF.